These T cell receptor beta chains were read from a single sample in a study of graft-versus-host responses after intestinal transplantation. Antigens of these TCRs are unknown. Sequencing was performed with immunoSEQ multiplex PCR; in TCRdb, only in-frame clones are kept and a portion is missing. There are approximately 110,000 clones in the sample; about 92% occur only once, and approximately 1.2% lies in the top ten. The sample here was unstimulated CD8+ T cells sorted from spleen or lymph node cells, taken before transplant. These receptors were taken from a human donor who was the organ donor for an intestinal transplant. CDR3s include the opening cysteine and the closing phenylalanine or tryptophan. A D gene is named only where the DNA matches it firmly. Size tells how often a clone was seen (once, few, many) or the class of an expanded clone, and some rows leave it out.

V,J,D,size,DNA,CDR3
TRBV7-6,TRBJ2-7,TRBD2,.,TGTGCCAGCAGCCCACCGACTAGCGGGAGCGAGCAGTACTTC,CASSPPTSGSEQYF
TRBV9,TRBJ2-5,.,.,TGTGCCAGCAGCGTAGGGCCAGGGCCCCTTACGGAGCAGTACTTC,CASSVGPGPLTEQYF
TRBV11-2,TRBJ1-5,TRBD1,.,TGTGCCAGCAGCGAGACAGGGGTTGGTCAGCCCCAGCATTTT,CASSETGVGQPQHF
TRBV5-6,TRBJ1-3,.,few,TGTGCCAGCAGCTTTGGCAACACCATATATTTT,CASSFGNTIYF
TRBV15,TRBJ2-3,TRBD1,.,TGTGCCACCAGCAGAGGGGACAGGGTCCCAGATACGCAGTATTTT,CATSRGDRVPDTQYF
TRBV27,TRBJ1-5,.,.,TGTGCCAGCAGTTTATCGGACGCAAGGCAGCCCCAGCATTTT,CASSLSDARQPQHF
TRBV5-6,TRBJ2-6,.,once,TGTGCCAGCAGCTACGGCTCTGGGGCCAACGTCCTGACTTTC,CASSYGSGANVLTF
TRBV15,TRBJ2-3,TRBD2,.,TGTGCCACCAGCGGGAGCGGGGGGGCCGCAGATACGCAGTATTTT,CATSGSGGAADTQYF
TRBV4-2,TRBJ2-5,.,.,TGTGCCAGCAGCCAAGCGGAATATAGGGAGGTTAGAGAGACCCAGTACTTC,CASSQAEYREVRETQYF
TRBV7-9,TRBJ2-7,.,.,TGTGCCAGCAGCCCCGCCGGCGAGCAGTACTTC,CASSPAGEQYF
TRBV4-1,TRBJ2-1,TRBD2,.,TGCGCCAGCAGCCCCACTAGCGGAGCCTACAATGAGCAGTTCTTC,CASSPTSGAYNEQFF
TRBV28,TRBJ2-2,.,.,TGTGCCAGCAGTTTTAGGTTGGCCGGGGAGCTGTTTTTT,CASSFRLAGELFF
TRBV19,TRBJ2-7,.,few,TGTGCCAGTAGCAGGGGAGGGGGCTACGAGCAGTACTTC,CASSRGGGYEQYF
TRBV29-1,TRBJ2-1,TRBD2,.,TGCAGCGTTTTCTTGCTAGCGGGAGTGGCTTTGTACAATGAGCAGTTCTTC,CSVFLLAGVALYNEQFF
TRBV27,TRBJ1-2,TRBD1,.,TGTGCCAGCAGCCCGGGACAGGGCTTCTTCGTGGGCTACACCTTC,CASSPGQGFFVGYTF
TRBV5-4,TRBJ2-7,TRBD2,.,TGTGCCAGCAGCTTGAGGCCTCAACGGGAGGGTTTCGAGCAGTACTTC,CASSLRPQREGFEQYF
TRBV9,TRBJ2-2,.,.,TGTGCCAGCAGCGTAGGGATCTCGGCCGGGGAGCTGTTTTTT,CASSVGISAGELFF
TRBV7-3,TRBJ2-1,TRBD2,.,TGTGCCAGCAGCTGGGTAGCGGGAGAGATCAATGAGCAGTTCTTC,CASSWVAGEINEQFF
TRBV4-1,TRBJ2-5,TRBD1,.,TGCGCCAGCAGCCAGCCGGGACAGGGGATCGAGACCCAGTACTTC,CASSQPGQGIETQYF
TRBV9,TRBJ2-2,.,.,TGTGCCAGCAGCGTAGACGGGAACACCGGGGAGCTGTTTTTT,CASSVDGNTGELFF
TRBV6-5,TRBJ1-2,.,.,TGTGCCAGCAGTGAAAAAACAGAATATGGCTACACCTTC,CASSEKTEYGYTF